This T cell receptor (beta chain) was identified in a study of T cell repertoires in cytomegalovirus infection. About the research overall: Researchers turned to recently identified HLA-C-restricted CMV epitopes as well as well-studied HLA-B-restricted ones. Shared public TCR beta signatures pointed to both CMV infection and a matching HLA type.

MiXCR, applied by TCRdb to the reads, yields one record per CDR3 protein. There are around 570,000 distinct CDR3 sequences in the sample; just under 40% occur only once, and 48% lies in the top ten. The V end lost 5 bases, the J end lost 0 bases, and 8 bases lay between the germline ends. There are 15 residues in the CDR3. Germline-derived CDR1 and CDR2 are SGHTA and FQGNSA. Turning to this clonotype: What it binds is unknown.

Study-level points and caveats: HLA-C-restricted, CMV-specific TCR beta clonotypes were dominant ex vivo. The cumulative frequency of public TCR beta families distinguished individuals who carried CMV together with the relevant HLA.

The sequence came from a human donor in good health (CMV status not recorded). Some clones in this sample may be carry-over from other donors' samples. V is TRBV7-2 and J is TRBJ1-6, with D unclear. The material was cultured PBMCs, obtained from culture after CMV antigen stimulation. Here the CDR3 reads CASSGPNSYNSPLHF. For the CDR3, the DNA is TGTGCCAGCAGCGGTCCGAACTCCTATAATTCACCCCTCCACTTT. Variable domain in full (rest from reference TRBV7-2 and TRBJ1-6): GAGVSQSPSNKVTEKGKDVELRCDPISGHTALYWYRQSLGQGLEFLIYFQGNSAPDKSGLPSDRFSAERTGGSVSTLTIQRTQQEDSAVYLCASSGPNSYNSPLHFGNGTRLTVT.